The TCR beta chain described here comes from a study of OX40 agonist ivuxolimab in advanced cancers. Data came from immunoSEQ multiplex PCR; TCRdb stores just in-frame clones and leaves some out. The sample records tens of thousands of clones, 84% being singletons. CDR1 is LNHDA, CDR2 SQIVND, per germline (reference sequence). This CDR3 spans 15 amino acids. The V gene lost 5 bases and the J gene lost 0 bases, with 14 bases spanning the gap. The starting material was CD4+ or CD8+ T cells sorted from blood, obtained in a trial of the OX40 agonist ivuxolimab. This receptor was identified in an adult with an advanced solid tumor such as melanoma, head and neck, liver or kidney cancer. The chain recombines TRBV19 with TRBJ2-7, with D possibly matching TRBD2 (5 bases). The CDR3 loop reads CASSGSDSFSYEQYF. As DNA, the CDR3 is TGTGCCAGTAGTGGTTCGGACTCCTTCTCCTACGAGCAGTACTTC.